Sequencing of this TCR beta chain was carried out in a study of technical replicates of blood from several donors. V lost 8 bases to trimming and J lost 3 bases, with 14 bases between them. The CDR3 length is 13 residues. Germline assignment: CDR1 SEHNR and CDR2 FQNEAQ (reference sequence). Using immunoSEQ multiplex PCR, the repertoire was profiled, and TCRdb retains in-frame clones only, with some absent. This sample has around 83,000 clones; about 91% occur once, and the top ten carry approximately 0.4%. This clonotype was obtained from a human donor in good health. Some clones in this sample may be carry-over from other donors' samples. The V call is TRBV7-9, the J call TRBJ2-7; no definite D call. Sequenced: T cells isolated from PBMCs. CDR3 loop: CASLRGTNYEQYF. The CDR3 region has the DNA TGTGCCAGCCTTCGTGGCACCAACTACGAGCAGTACTTC.